What follows are 6 T cell receptor beta chains derived from one specimen sequenced in a study of graft-versus-host responses after intestinal transplantation. The table came from immunoSEQ multiplex PCR; TCRdb's copy has only in-frame clones and leaves some out. The table lists more than 8,000 clones, just under 95% of them singletons. The sequencing used PBMCs, collected roughly 32 days after intestinal transplant. The origin of the receptors is a human patient who received an intestinal transplant, so some T cells may come from the graft donor.

This chain links TRBV28 with TRBJ2-4; tentative D call: TRBD2 (5 bases). Germline V gives CDR1 MDHEN, CDR2 SYDVKM. The CDR3 sequence is 14 residues long. V was clipped by 6 bases and J by 8 bases, with 17 bases between them. This CDR3 reads CASSLGTGLHIQYF. CDR3 DNA: TGTGCCAGCAGCCTTGGAACGGGGTTGCACATTCAGTACTTC.

This clone showed up just a few times. The chain is built from TRBV19 and TRBJ2-7, with a tentative D call TRBD2 (6 bases). Germline V gene sequence: CDR1 LNHDA, CDR2 SQIVND (reference sequence). The CDR3 sequence is 12 residues long. Trimming took off 6 bases at V and 5 bases at J, with 11 bases between the two ends. The CDR3 loop is CASSPGEDEQYF. The DNA of the CDR3 is TGTGCCAGTAGCCCGGGGGAGGACGAGCAGTACTTC.

The chain links TRBV7-2 to TRBJ1-1; D might be TRBD1 (5 bases). V dropped 1 base and J dropped 11 bases, with 11 bases sitting between them. Germline loops: CDR1 SGHTA, CDR2 FQGNSA. The CDR3 contains 12 residues. CDR3 sequence reads: CASSLVSGLAFF. The CDR3 DNA is TGTGCCAGCAGCTTAGTTTCGGGGCTGGCTTTCTTT. Using reference TRBV7-2 and TRBJ1-1 for the parts outside the CDR3, the full variable domain is GAGVSQSPSNKVTEKGKDVELRCDPISGHTALYWYRQSLGQGLEFLIYFQGNSAPDKSGLPSDRFSAERTGGSVSTLTIQRTQQEDSAVYLCASSLVSGLAFFGQGTRLTVV.

The chain recombines TRBV10-3 with TRBJ2-5; 7 bases are a match to TRBD2. Germline V CDR1 and CDR2: ENHRY, SYGVKD. This CDR3 contains 16 residues. V dropped 3 bases and J dropped 5; count of bases not matched to a gene: 12. This chain's CDR3 is CAISDSTSLERETQYF. The CDR3 bases are TGTGCCATCAGTGACTCGACTAGCCTAGAGAGGGAGACCCAGTACTTC.

V and J are TRBV6-5 and TRBJ1-2, with a weak D call TRBD1 (5 bases). V was pared by 4 bases and J by 6 bases, with 12 bases between. The CDR3 loop spans 13 amino acids. The germline CDR1 and CDR2 sequences are MNHEY and SVGAGI. CDR3 residues: CASSSIAGDGYTF. The CDR3 bases are TGTGCCAGCAGTTCCATCGCGGGGGATGGCTACACCTTC.

The chain links TRBV19 to TRBJ2-2; TRBD2 matches at 10 bases. CDR1 and CDR2 (germline): LNHDA, SQIVND (reference sequence). There are 18 residues in the CDR3. V trimming: 1 base; J trimming: 2 bases; junction bases outside the gene matches: 7. The CDR3 nucleotides read TGTGCCAGTAGTATAGGGGTAGCGGGGGGCCCAAACACCGGGGAGCTGTTTTTT. Its translation: CASSIGVAGGPNTGELFF.